This T cell receptor beta chain was captured in a study of blood T cell repertoires in COVID-19. Looking at the study overall: The study drew acute and convalescent COVID-19 samples from the United States, Italy and Spain. In each case, the material was cDNA or gDNA derived from T cells, B-cell-depleted T cells, or PBMCs.

The CDR3 contains 13 residues. Per the germline V gene, CDR1 is LNHDA and CDR2 is SQIVND (reference sequence). V lost 4 bases and J lost 6, with 10 bases in between. Authors' analysis steps: Reference gene primer amplification gave nucleated cell count estimates. Produced via immunoSEQ multiplex PCR; TCRdb's table is partial and in-frame only. D and trimming come from the DNA, and the V and J calls and clone size come from that table. The sample has 80,000 to 95,000 clones; about 82% are singletons. The chain uses TRBV19 and TRBJ2-1, with D possibly being TRBD2 (5 bases). The sequencing input was peripheral blood. The sequence was collected from an elderly woman in a cohort sampled during active or convalescent COVID-19. CDR3 protein: CASSSTRLNEQFF. The DNA for the CDR3 is TGTGCCAGTAGTAGTACTAGGCTCAATGAGCAGTTCTTC.